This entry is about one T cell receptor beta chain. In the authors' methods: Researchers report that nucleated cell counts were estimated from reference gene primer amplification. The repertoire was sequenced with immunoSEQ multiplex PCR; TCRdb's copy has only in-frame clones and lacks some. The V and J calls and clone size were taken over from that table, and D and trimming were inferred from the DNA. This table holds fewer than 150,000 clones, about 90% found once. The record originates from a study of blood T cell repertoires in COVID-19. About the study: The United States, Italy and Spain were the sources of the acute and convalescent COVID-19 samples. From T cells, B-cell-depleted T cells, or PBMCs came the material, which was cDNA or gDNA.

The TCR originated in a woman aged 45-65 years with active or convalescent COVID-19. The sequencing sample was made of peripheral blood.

The CDR3: CAWSEGGGQPQHF. The CDR3 nucleotides are TGTGCCTGGTCCGAGGGAGGTGGACAGCCCCAGCATTTT. The chain links TRBV30 to TRBJ1-5, with unresolved D. Germline CDR1 reads GTSNPN; CDR2 reads SVGIG (reference sequence). Trimming took off 5 bases at V and 7 bases at J, with 15 bases between the two ends. The CDR3 loop spans 13 amino acids.